This T cell receptor (beta chain) originates from a study of T cell responses to AZD1222 COVID-19 vaccine (dated by TCRdb to about 2021). Concerning the study at large: A total of about 240 trial participants underwent TCR sequencing, of whom approximately 210 received two doses of AZD1222 and some 26 received two doses of the MenACWY control vaccine. Trial participants were enrolled by age into subgroups of 18-55, 56-69 and 70-plus years, and around 140, 26 and 57 TCR-sequenced participants, respectively, were included in these subgroups.

Including cysteine and phenylalanine, the CDR3 has 16 amino acids. Kept here is only the CDR3 DNA, which spans 48 bases and is read in frame from base 1. The junction shows trimming of 4 bases on V and 4 bases on J, and the gene matches do not reach 7 bases of it. CDR1 and CDR2, per the germline V gene (reference sequence), are MNHEY and SMNVEV. The CDR3 regions of human TCRbeta chains were analyzed by immunosequencing. The study's own analysis went as follows. TCRs in the repertoires were compared against a reference library of SARS-CoV-2-specific TCRs that had been generated with the MIRA antigen-specificity platform. Breadth was defined as the fraction of unique TCRs that were SARS-CoV-2-associated, and depth was defined as the fraction of total T cells that were SARS-CoV-2-associated. Each spike-specific TCR was assigned to its reactive spike region and to a CD4 or CD8 class using the MIRA data. Log10-transformed breadth and depth values were compared by one-way ANOVA with Sidak's multiple comparisons tests. TCRdb holds this immuneACCESS table with in-frame rearrangements only. Some clones are missing; in checked studies, unresolved V genes explain under half, and the rest has no known cause. V, J and clone size reflect that table, while D and trimming were determined from the DNA. Recorded for this sample are nearly 35,000 clones; 85% to 90% of them occurred a single time. 9.5% to 12% of the sample comes from the top ten.

Comment on this clone: Its antigen is not yet known. No base qualities exist here, and no much larger clone lies one base off it.

What the authors observed across the whole study: Participants were mostly white British and included more females than males, and it was suggested by the authors that clonal diversity may have been underestimated. In the small 56-69-year group, the increase in depth fell short of significance, most likely because of low power. Epitopes outside the regions mutated in the B.1.351 and B.1.1.7 variants were reportedly recognized by nearly half of the unique spike-specific TCRs. Because no day 14 peak-response samples were available, the repertoires could be characterized only after the peak T cell response. After two AZD1222 doses, both the breadth and the depth of spike-specific TCRs were significantly higher than at day 0 and than in MenACWY recipients. The whole spike protein was spanned by vaccine-associated CD4 TCRs, and dominant responses were seen in regions 160-218 and 743-854. Conclusions about previously exposed vaccinees are limited, since just a handful of AZD1222 recipients were seropositive for SARS-CoV-2 at baseline.

This specimen's time point label, interpreted: about 28 days (+/-7) after the second vaccine dose. AZD1222 recipients whose second dose came at about 4 weeks and those whose second dose came at about 12 weeks were combined into one group, since spike-specific TCR depth and breadth did not differ between the two schedules. Vaccinee samples were obtained from the UK trials COV001 and COV002, which included a single-blind randomized controlled phase 2/3 trial of AZD1222 (ChAdOx1 nCoV-19) in healthy adults. For TCRbeta chain sequencing, PBMC samples from trial participants were taken at day 0 and at day 28 after the second dose.

The input for sequencing was peripheral blood, taken 28 days after the second AZD1222 dose. The sequence joins TRBV27 to TRBJ2-2; the junction holds 9 bases that match TRBD1. This clonotype was obtained from an adult who received the AZD1222 COVID-19 vaccine. The bases are TGTGCCAGCAGTTCACAGGGGGCTTCGGCCACCGGGGAGCTGTTTTTT. This gives the protein CASSSQGASATGELFF.